Below are 24 T cell receptor beta chains sequenced from a single sample in a study of T cell changes during pregnancy in multiple sclerosis. The assay was immunoSEQ multiplex PCR, and TCRdb's table has in-frame clones only and misses some. The repertoire has 65,000 to 95,000 clones, 89% of them found once; the top ten carry around 1.8%. Sequenced material: peripheral blood, taken before pregnancy. Every receptor here comes from a female donor with multiple sclerosis, enrolled in a pregnancy study.

The V gene is TRBV9, the J gene TRBJ1-1; D remains unclear. Trimming left V 0 bases short and J 2 bases short, with 11 bases between. This CDR3 comprises 15 residues. Germline values: CDR1 SGDLS, CDR2 YYNGEE. CDR3 DNA: TGTGCCAGCAGCGTAGTGTCTCAGTTTAACACTGAAGCTTTCTTT. It encodes CASSVVSQFNTEAFF.

The V gene is TRBV10-2, the J gene TRBJ1-3, with D unclear. The CDR3 extends over 12 amino acids. Trimming left V 8 bases short and J 2 bases short, with 7 bases between. CDR1 is WSHSY and CDR2 is SAAADI in the germline V gene. This chain's CDR3 is CASFGAGNTIYF. Here the CDR3 DNA reads TGCGCCAGCTTCGGGGCTGGAAACACCATATATTTT.

The V and J genes are TRBV30 and TRBJ1-2; 10 nucleotides match TRBD1. The germline CDR1 and CDR2 sequences are GTSNPN and SVGIG (reference sequence). J was trimmed by 4 bases and V by 1 base; bases with no gene match: 6. This CDR3 is built from 15 residues. CDR3 DNA sequence: TGTGCCTGGAGTGGGAGACGGACAGGGGGCTATGGCTACACCTTC. Protein sequence: CAWSGRRTGGYGYTF.

The chain carries TRBV28 and TRBJ2-7; 9 bases match TRBD1. Germline V lookup: CDR1 MDHEN, CDR2 SYDVKM. The CDR3 covers 15 residues. Losses at the gene ends were 6 bases for V and 4 bases for J; bases not matched to a gene: 10. The CDR3 region is CASRFGDRVTYEQYF. For the CDR3, the DNA is TGTGCCAGCAGGTTCGGGGACAGGGTAACATACGAGCAGTACTTC.

The DNA for the CDR3 is TGTGCCAGCAGCTTACAGGGGGCGTTCACTGAAGCTTTCTTT. Translating it yields CASSLQGAFTEAFF. The chain recombines TRBV5-8 with TRBJ1-1, with TRBD1 identical over 9 bases. Per germline, CDR1 SGHTS and CDR2 YDEGEE. The length of the CDR3 is 14 residues. V was pared by 2 bases and J by 4 bases, with 3 bases of the junction left unmatched.

The chain employs TRBV4-3 and TRBJ2-7, with a tentative D call TRBD1 (5 bases). V was clipped by 0 bases and J by 6 bases, with 12 bases between them. CDR1 is LGHNA and CDR2 is YSLEER in the germline V gene. The CDR3 totals 14 residues. The CDR3 sequence is CASSQEVGVGEQYF. The CDR3 DNA reads as TGCGCCAGCAGCCAAGAAGTAGGGGTAGGCGAGCAGTACTTC.

The J gene is TRBJ1-1, the V gene TRBV18; weak D call: TRBD1 (5 bases). This CDR3 has 16 amino acids. Germline V lookup: CDR1 KGHSH, CDR2 LQKENI. With 1 base removed from V and 6 bases from J, the gap between germline ends came to 18 bases. The CDR3: CASSPLLGQIGAEAFF. The CDR3 region has the DNA TGTGCCAGCTCACCACTTTTGGGGCAGATTGGGGCTGAAGCTTTCTTT. The entire variable domain, with the rest obtained from reference TRBV18 and TRBJ1-1, is as follows: NAGVMQNPRHLVRRRGQEARLRCSPMKGHSHVYWYRQLPEEGLKFMVYLQKENIIDESGMPKERFSAEFPKEGPSILRIQQVVRGDSAAYFCASSPLLGQIGAEAFFGQGTRLTVV.

The chain uses TRBV29-1 and TRBJ1-5; D might be TRBD1 (5 bases). V was shortened by 3 bases and J by 2 bases, with 8 bases between the two germline ends. CDR3 length equals 13 residues. Germline loops: CDR1 SQVTM, CDR2 ANQGSEA. CDR3: CSVDIGGNQPQHF. As DNA, the CDR3 is TGCAGCGTTGATATAGGGGGCAATCAGCCCCAGCATTTT.

The chain links TRBV2 to TRBJ2-7; 9 nucleotides match TRBD1. Germline V lookup: CDR1 SNHLY, CDR2 FYNNEI. CDR3 length: 16 amino acids. The trim removed 6 bases at V and 4 bases at J, leaving 13 bases unmatched. For the CDR3, the DNA is TGTGCCAGCAGAGACAGGGATGGGACAGGGTGGTACGAGCAGTACTTC. This translates into CASRDRDGTGWYEQYF.

This chain connects TRBV4-1 to TRBJ1-3, with D perhaps matching TRBD1 (6 bases). Per the germline V gene, CDR1 is MGHRA and CDR2 is YSYEKL. The CDR3 covers 17 residues. V lost 2 bases, J lost 0 bases, and 14 bases lay in between. The CDR3 protein is CASSQPLQGPSGNTIYF. The CDR3 DNA is TGCGCCAGCAGCCAACCTCTACAGGGTCCCTCTGGAAACACCATATATTTT.

The genes are TRBV30 and TRBJ1-3, with D possibly being TRBD1 (6 bases). Trimming shortened V by 2 bases and J by 2 bases, and 10 bases separated the two germline ends. The germline V gene has CDR1 GTSNPN and CDR2 SVGIG (reference sequence). The CDR3 covers 14 residues. CDR3 coding DNA: TGTGCCTGGAGTAGTGGGACACCTGGAAACACCATATATTTT. Its translation: CAWSSGTPGNTIYF.

The rearrangement uses TRBV7-8 and TRBJ2-1, with 10 bases that match TRBD1. Germline V gene data show CDR1 as SGHVS and CDR2 as FQNEAQ. V trimming: 3 bases; J trimming: 5 bases; junction bases outside the gene matches: 7. This CDR3 has 16 amino acids. CDR3 sequence reads: CASSFRQGAEDNEQFF. CDR3 nucleotides: TGTGCCAGCAGCTTCCGACAGGGGGCAGAGGACAATGAGCAGTTCTTC.

This clone has only a few counts. The chain employs TRBV6-4 and TRBJ1-6; D is ambiguous. The CDR3 extends over 13 amino acids. Germline CDR1 is MRHNA and CDR2 is SNTAGT. Between the trimmed V and J ends, which lost 2 bases and 6 bases, there was a span of 5 bases. This CDR3 reads CASSDKSNSPLHF. Written as DNA, the CDR3 is TGTGCCAGCAGTGACAAGAGTAATTCACCCCTCCACTTT.

This rearrangement joins TRBV10-2 to TRBJ1-1; TRBD1 matches at 9 bases. The CDR3 length is 13 residues. V was pared by 11 bases and J by 1 base, with 5 bases of the junction left unmatched. Germline-derived CDR1 and CDR2 are WSHSY and SAAADI. The CDR3 DNA is TGCGCCGGCCGGGACAGGGCGAACACTGAAGCTTTCTTT. Translating it yields CAGRDRANTEAFF.

V and J are TRBV19 and TRBJ2-1; the D is unclear. CDR1 is LNHDA and CDR2 is SQIVND in the germline V gene (reference sequence). Trimming removed 0 bases from V and 6 bases from J, with 9 bases in between. This CDR3 comprises 14 residues. The chain's CDR3 is CASSIDSSRNEQFF. The DNA for the CDR3 is TGTGCCAGTAGTATAGATAGCTCCCGCAATGAGCAGTTCTTC.

The rearrangement uses TRBV28 and TRBJ2-7, with 8 bases aligning to TRBD1. CDR3 length equals 17 residues. The V and J ends lost 4 bases and 3 bases, in that order; junction bases with no gene match: 14. Per germline, CDR1 MDHEN and CDR2 SYDVKM. The CDR3, as DNA: TGTGCCAGCAGTTCCTACGGACAGGGCTTTTCTGGCTACGAGCAGTACTTC. Its translation is CASSSYGQGFSGYEQYF.

The chain uses TRBV4-1 and TRBJ2-5; TRBD2 aligns across 12 bases. CDR1 is MGHRA, CDR2 YSYEKL, per germline. V lost 0 bases and J lost 4; bases outside the gene matches: 6. This CDR3 region has 17 residues. CDR3 bases: TGCGCCAGCAGCCAAGAATCTAGCGGGGGGGCATTAGAGACCCAGTACTTC. Translating it yields CASSQESSGGALETQYF.

This chain connects TRBV21-1 to TRBJ1-3. TRBV21-1 is designated a pseudogene. The CDR3 has 16 residues. In DNA, the CDR3 is TGTGCCAGCCTCCATCGGCCGGGGAGCCCTGGAAACACCATATATTTT. Its protein is CASLHRPGSPGNTIYF.

The chain carries TRBV4-1 and TRBJ2-2, with D possibly TRBD2 on 5 matching bases. The CDR3 runs to 15 residues. Per the germline V gene, CDR1 is MGHRA and CDR2 is YSYEKL. Trimming cost V 4 bases and J 3 bases, with 12 bases left between them. CDR3 nucleotides: TGCGCCAGCAGCCCCATGCTCGGGGACACCGGGGAGCTGTTTTTT. Translation: CASSPMLGDTGELFF.

This clone came up a few times. The chain has TRBV2 and TRBJ2-5; 10 bases match TRBD1. The CDR3 is 15 amino acids. V lost 4 bases, J lost 3 bases, and 5 bases stayed unmatched. Germline values: CDR1 SNHLY, CDR2 FYNNEI. The CDR3 bases are TGTGCCAGCAGTGGGTCGACAGGGGGCAAAGAGACCCAGTACTTC. Translation: CASSGSTGGKETQYF.

This clone appeared once. The rearrangement links TRBV6-5 to TRBJ1-1; D not certain. Germline V CDR1 and CDR2: MNHEY, SVGAGI. V lost 4 bases and J lost 5, with 14 bases in between. The CDR3 is made up of 14 amino acids. CDR3 bases: TGTGCCAGCAGTTTGAAACAGACACTGACTGAAGCTTTCTTT. This codes for CASSLKQTLTEAFF.

This clone has only one observation. The rearrangement links TRBV7-2 to TRBJ1-2; D is unclear. This CDR3 region has 12 residues. V was cut by 2 bases and J by 4 bases, with 5 bases left in between. CDR1 is SGHTA and CDR2 is FQGNSA in the germline V gene. The CDR3 loop is CASSLLLYGYTF. The CDR3 bases are TGTGCCAGCAGCTTATTACTCTATGGCTACACCTTC.

The chain links TRBV2 to TRBJ1-1; D is undetermined. Germline CDR1 and CDR2: SNHLY and FYNNEI. The CDR3 contains 12 residues. Trimming took off 4 bases at V and 8 bases at J, with 11 bases between the two ends. In DNA form, the CDR3 reads TGTGCCAGCAGTGGGTATGGCAGGGAAGCTTTCTTT. Its translation is CASSGYGREAFF.

The rearrangement links TRBV11-2 to TRBJ2-3; D is perhaps TRBD2 (5 bases). The CDR3 runs to 13 residues. In germline, CDR1 is SGHAT, CDR2 FQNNGV. Trimming took 5 bases from V and 9 from J, leaving 15 bases between them. In nucleotides, the CDR3 is TGTGCCAGCAGCCTAGTCCTCGGGGAAACGCAGTATTTT. Its protein product is CASSLVLGETQYF.